These 10 T cell receptor beta chains were sequenced from one sample in a study of blood T cell repertoires in COVID-19. The assay was immunoSEQ multiplex PCR, and TCRdb's table has in-frame clones only and misses some. The repertoire consists of some 520,000 clones, with nearly 90% occurring once and the leading ten covering roughly 0.84%. The sequenced sample consisted of peripheral blood. These receptor sequences come from a man between 18 and 29 years old with COVID-19, enrolled during active disease.

The genes are TRBV5-1 and TRBJ2-5; 7 bases are a match to TRBD2. The V and J ends lost 1 base and 1 base, in that order; junction bases with no gene match: 16. There are 19 residues in the CDR3. From germline, CDR1 is SGHRS and CDR2 YFSETQ. The CDR3 DNA is TGCGCCAGCAGCTTGTCGGGCGGGGGACTCCGCAGAGCCCAAGAGACCCAGTACTTC. Its protein product is CASSLSGGGLRRAQETQYF.

The chain employs TRBV7-9 and TRBJ1-1; 9 bases are a match to TRBD1. Unmatched junction bases numbered 3, after V lost 3 bases and J lost 7 bases. Germline values: CDR1 SEHNR, CDR2 FQNEAQ (reference sequence). The CDR3 runs to 13 residues. The CDR3 spells CASSFWDRVEAFF. CDR3 DNA: TGTGCCAGCAGCTTCTGGGACAGGGTTGAAGCTTTCTTT.

This clone was found once. The gene calls are TRBV7-9 and TRBJ1-5; TRBD1 matches at 7 bases. With 5 bases clipped from V and 3 bases from J, the junction kept 4 bases outside the gene matches. The CDR3 is 14 amino acids. The germline V gene encodes CDR1 SEHNR and CDR2 FQNEAQ (reference sequence). For the CDR3, the DNA is TGTGCCAGCAGCGAGGGACAGTACAATCAGCCCCAGCATTTT. As protein: CASSEGQYNQPQHF. Together with reference TRBV7-9 and TRBJ1-5, the CDR3 gives the full variable domain: DTGVSQNPRHKITKRGQNVTFRCDPISEHNRLYWYRQTLGQGPEFLTYFQNEAQLEKSRLLSDRFSAERPKGSFSTLEIQRTEQGDSAMYLCASSEGQYNQPQHFGDGTRLSIL.

This rearrangement joins TRBV5-1 to TRBJ2-7; the match to TRBD2 covers 9 bases. J lost 5 bases, V lost 0 bases, and 3 bases had no gene match. The germline gives CDR1 SGHRS, CDR2 YFSETQ. The CDR3 has 14 residues. CDR3 nucleotide sequence: TGCGCCAGCAGCTTGGTGGTAGCGGGAGACGAGCAGTACTTC. Amino acid sequence: CASSLVVAGDEQYF.

The chain carries TRBV10-2 and TRBJ2-1; 8 bases are a match to TRBD2. The J segment lost 3 bases and the V segment lost 1 base, leaving 5 bases of the junction unmatched. This CDR3 region has 16 residues. CDR1 and CDR2 (germline): WSHSY, SAAADI. The CDR3 DNA is TGCGCCAGCAGTGAGTGGAAGGGACTAGACTACAATGAGCAGTTCTTC. It yields the protein CASSEWKGLDYNEQFF.

The chain recombines TRBV9 with TRBJ2-1, with 14 bases fitting TRBD2. Germline CDR1 reads SGDLS; CDR2 reads YYNGEE. The junction had 12 bases not matched to a gene; V was cut back by 3 bases and J by 4 bases. This CDR3 comprises 19 residues. The CDR3 nucleotides are TGTGCCAGCAGCGCAAAATCCGGGACTAGCGGGAGCACATACAATGAGCAGTTCTTC. This gives the protein CASSAKSGTSGSTYNEQFF.

V and J are TRBV14 and TRBJ2-1, with D maybe TRBD1 (5 bases). The CDR3 length is 13 residues. Per germline, CDR1 SGHDN and CDR2 FVKESK. V lost 1 base and J lost 11, with 12 bases in between. The CDR3: CASSQGQGLQQFF. CDR3 coding DNA: TGTGCCAGCAGCCAAGGCCAGGGCCTGCAGCAGTTCTTC.

This clone was counted once. The chain joins TRBV6-7 to TRBJ1-5, with 8 bases lining up with TRBD1. TRBV6-7 is an open reading frame, and its role is uncertain. CDR3 size: 19 residues. With 2 bases clipped from V and 0 bases from J, the junction kept 12 bases outside the gene matches. This chain's CDR3 is CASSYPGARGPYSNQPQHF. The CDR3 DNA follows: TGTGCCAGCAGTTACCCCGGGGCCAGGGGGCCATATAGCAATCAGCCCCAGCATTTT.

As DNA, the CDR3 is TGTGCCAGCAGCCTTTTGGAAGGGGTGAGGTCACCCCTCCACTTT. Translating gives CASSLLEGVRSPLHF. The chain couples TRBV14 to TRBJ1-6; a weak D match, TRBD1 (5 bases). From germline, CDR1 is SGHDN and CDR2 FVKESK. V was clipped by 4 bases and J by 10 bases, with 17 bases between them. This CDR3 region has 15 residues.

About this clone: In the same sample, other DNA sequences code for this CDR3. This chain connects TRBV11-2 to TRBJ1-5; tentatively, D is TRBD1 (6 bases). V was trimmed by 0 bases and J by 6 bases, leaving 6 bases between them. Germline loops: CDR1 SGHAT, CDR2 FQNNGV. This CDR3 comprises 13 residues. The CDR3 bases are TGTGCCAGCAGCTTAGACAGGGGTCAGCCCCAGCATTTT. Protein product: CASSLDRGQPQHF.